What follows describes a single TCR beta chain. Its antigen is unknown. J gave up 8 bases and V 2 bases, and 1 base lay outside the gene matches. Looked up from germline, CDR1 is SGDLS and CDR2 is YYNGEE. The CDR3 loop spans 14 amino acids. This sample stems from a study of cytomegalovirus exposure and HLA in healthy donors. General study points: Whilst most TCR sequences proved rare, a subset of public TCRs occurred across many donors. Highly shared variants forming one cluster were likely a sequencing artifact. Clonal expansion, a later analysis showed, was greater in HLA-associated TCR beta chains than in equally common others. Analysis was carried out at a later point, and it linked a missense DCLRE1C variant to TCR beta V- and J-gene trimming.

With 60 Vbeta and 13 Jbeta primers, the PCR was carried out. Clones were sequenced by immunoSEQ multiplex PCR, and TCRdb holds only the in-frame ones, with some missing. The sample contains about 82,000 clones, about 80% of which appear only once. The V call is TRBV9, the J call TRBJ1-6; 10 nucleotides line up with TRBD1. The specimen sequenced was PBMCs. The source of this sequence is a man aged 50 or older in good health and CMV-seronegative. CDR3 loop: CASSVGQGHSPLHF. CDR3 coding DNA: TGTGCCAGCAGCGTGGGACAGGGGCATTCACCCCTCCACTTT.